This is a list of T cell receptor beta chains from one sample in a study of technical replicates of blood from four donors. The data were produced by immunoSEQ multiplex PCR, yet TCRdb's version contains in-frame clones alone and is incomplete. Among about 73,000 clones listed, roughly 93% were seen once. Material for sequencing was T cells isolated from PBMCs. These receptor sequences come from a human donor in good health. The CDR3 runs from the conserved cysteine through the conserved F or W. D genes are given only for firm matches. Expanded clones are given a class, and other clones once, few, many or no size at all.

>.|.|TRBJ1-1|TRBV6-6|16
TGTGCCAGCAGTCCCGGGACTCCGACAATGAACACTGAAGCTTTCTTT
CASSPGTPTMNTEAFF
>.|.|TRBJ1-6|TRBV5-3|18
TGTGCCAGAAGCTTTCGGACGGTGGTACTAGTCTACGATTCACCCCTCCACTTT
CARSFRTVVLVYDSPLHF
>.|.|TRBJ1-5|TRBV4-1|15
TGCGCCAGCAGCCAAGGTTCGGGGGGTACGCAGCCCCAGCATTTT
CASSQGSGGTQPQHF
>.|once|TRBJ1-5|TRBV7-9|15
TGTGCCAGCAGCTTAGACAGGGACAGCAATCAGCCCCAGCATTTT
CASSLDRDSNQPQHF
>.|.|TRBJ1-3|TRBV6-5|15
TGTGCCAGCAGTTACGCGGTCAACTCTGGAAACACCATATATTTT
CASSYAVNSGNTIYF
>.|.|TRBJ2-1|TRBV20-1|11
TGCAGTGCTAGCTACGCAGGTGAGCAGTTCTTC
CSASYAGEQFF
>TRBD2|.|TRBJ2-2|TRBV7-9|15
TGTGCCAGCAGCTTGGGGAGCGGGACCTCCGGGGAGCTGTTTTTT
CASSLGSGTSGELFF
>.|.|TRBJ1-1|TRBV12-5|17
TGTGCTAGTGGGTTGACAGCCGGCCCGGGAGAGAACACTGAAGCTTTCTTT
CASGLTAGPGENTEAFF
>TRBD2|.|TRBJ2-3|TRBV6-5|13
TGTGCCAGCGGACTAGCGGGACCAGATACGCAGTATTTT
CASGLAGPDTQYF
>TRBD1|.|TRBJ2-7|TRBV10-1|17
TGCGCCAGCAGTGAGTCGGCCCGGGACAGGGGGCTTCGCGAGCAGTACTTC
CASSESARDRGLREQYF
>.|.|TRBJ1-2|TRBV30|12
TGTGCCTGGAGTGTACTAGGTGGTGGCTACACCTTC
CAWSVLGGGYTF
>.|.|TRBJ2-5|TRBV4-1|14
TGCGCCAGCAGCCAAGTTCGAGTGGTAGAGACCCAGTACTTC
CASSQVRVVETQYF
>.|.|TRBJ2-2|TRBV5-1|14
TGCGCCAGCAGCTTGGCAGACTTTCCCGGGGAGCTGTTTTTT
CASSLADFPGELFF
>.|once|TRBJ2-7|TRBV10-3|16
TGTGCCATCAGTGAGCGCAGACGCCAAGGGGTCTACGAGCAGTACTTC
CAISERRRQGVYEQYF
>TRBD1|.|TRBJ2-7|TRBV28|14
TGTGCCAGCAGTTGGACAGGGGGCTGGTACGAGCAGTACTTC
CASSWTGGWYEQYF
>TRBD2|.|TRBJ2-1|TRBV28|20
TGTGCCAGCACGGGACTAGCGGGCCGTTCCCGTTGGAGCTCCTACAATGAGCAGTTCTTC
CASTGLAGRSRWSSYNEQFF
>.|.|TRBJ1-2|TRBV5-5|14
TGTGCCAGCAGCCCCGCAAGGGGTCACTATGGCTACACCTTC
CASSPARGHYGYTF
>TRBD1|.|TRBJ2-2|TRBV7-8|15
TGTGCTTACAGGAAGGGGACAGGGCACGCCGGGGAGCTGTTTTTT
CAYRKGTGHAGELFF
>.|.|TRBJ1-2|TRBV7-8|17
TGTGCCAGCAGCTTAGCGCAGGCGATGAATCCTAACTATGGCTACACCTTC
CASSLAQAMNPNYGYTF
>.|.|TRBJ2-7|TRBV5-1|13
TGCGCCAGCAACGCGGGACCAAACTACGAGCAGTACTTC
CASNAGPNYEQYF
>TRBD2|.|TRBJ2-5|TRBV7-7|15
TGTGCTAGCAGCTTGTCGCGGGGGGCGCAAGAGACCCAGTACTTC
CASSLSRGAQETQYF
>TRBD1|.|TRBJ1-1|TRBV5-1|16
TGCGCCAGCAGCTACCACAGGGGCGTAATGAACACTGAAGCTTTCTTT
CASSYHRGVMNTEAFF
>TRBD2|.|TRBJ2-2|TRBV27|14
TGTGCCAGCACCGGACTAGCGGGGACCGGGGAGCTGTTTTTT
CASTGLAGTGELFF
>TRBD1|.|TRBJ2-7|TRBV4-1|15
TGCGCCAGCAGTAATATCGGGACAGGTTTTTACGAGCAGTACTTC
CASSNIGTGFYEQYF
>TRBD2|.|TRBJ2-1|TRBV9|15
TGTGCCAGCAGCTCCGGGGGGGCCAAAAACAATGAGCAGTTCTTC
CASSSGGAKNNEQFF
>TRBD1|.|TRBJ1-1|TRBV7-9|14
TGTGCCAGCAGCACAGGGGGTACTAACACTGAAGCTTTCTTT
CASSTGGTNTEAFF
>TRBD1|.|TRBJ1-1|TRBV9|14
TGTGCCAGCAGCGCGACAGGGGAGAACACTGAAGCTTTCTTT
CASSATGENTEAFF
>.|once|TRBJ2-7|TRBV28|15
TGTGCCAGCAGTTTACCCGGGACACACTCCTACGAGCAGTACTTC
CASSLPGTHSYEQYF
>.|.|TRBJ2-3|TRBV10-3|12
TGTGCCGCGCGGGACAGCACAGATACGCAGTATTTT
CAARDSTDTQYF
>.|.|TRBJ1-4|TRBV7-2|16
TGTGCCAGCAGCCCACGAGCGTTTTCCACTAATGAAAAACTGTTTTTT
CASSPRAFSTNEKLFF
>.|.|TRBJ2-2|TRBV19|13
TGTGCCGCGAACAGGGGGGGAACCGGGGAGCTGTTTTTT
CAANRGGTGELFF
>TRBD1|.|TRBJ1-2|TRBV15|14
TGTGCCACCAGAGAACAGGGGTACGGCTATGGCTACACCTTC
CATREQGYGYGYTF
>TRBD1|.|TRBJ2-5|TRBV2|14
TGTGCCAGCAGGAATACAGGGGGGCGAGAGACCCAGTACTTC
CASRNTGGRETQYF
>.|few|TRBJ1-1|TRBV5-8|15
TGTGCCAGCAGCACACGGCAGGGTTTAGACACTGAAGCTTTCTTT
CASSTRQGLDTEAFF
>.|.|TRBJ1-1|TRBV30|13
TGTGCCTGGAGGTGGCAGGGGAACACTGAAGCTTTCTTT
CAWRWQGNTEAFF
>TRBD2|.|TRBJ2-1|TRBV29-1|13
TGCAGCGTTGACTTAGCGGGCTACAATGAGCAGTTCTTC
CSVDLAGYNEQFF
>.|.|TRBJ2-7|TRBV7-2|14
TGTGCCAGCAGCCCCGTCGGAGGCTCCTACGAGCAGTACTTC
CASSPVGGSYEQYF
>.|.|TRBJ2-3|TRBV7-9|16
TGTGCCAGCAGCTTAGGGGACCGGGACTTCACAGATACGCAGTATTTT
CASSLGDRDFTDTQYF
>.|.|TRBJ1-5|TRBV19|15
TGTGCCAGTAGTATAGTAGGGGGGGGCCCTCAGCCCCAGCATTTT
CASSIVGGGPQPQHF
>.|.|TRBJ1-3|TRBV9|13
TGTGCCAGCAGCGCACCACAGGGAAACACCATATATTTT
CASSAPQGNTIYF
>TRBD2|few|TRBJ2-1|TRBV25-1|16
TGTGCCAGCAGTGAATCGACTAGCGGTCTCTACAATGAGCAGTTCTTC
CASSESTSGLYNEQFF
>.|.|TRBJ1-2|TRBV9|13
TGTGCCAGCAGCCTGAGTTTCGGGGTTGGCTACACCTTC
CASSLSFGVGYTF
>.|.|TRBJ1-1|TRBV29-1|12
TGCAGCGTTGGGCCCCAGAACACTGAAGCTTTCTTT
CSVGPQNTEAFF
>TRBD2|.|TRBJ2-7|TRBV7-9|14
TGTGCCAGCAGCTCCGGACTAGCGGGCGACGAGCAGTACTTC
CASSSGLAGDEQYF
>TRBD1|.|TRBJ1-1|TRBV5-4|13
TGTGCCAGCAGTTTGACAGGGAACAGTGAAGCTTTCTTT
CASSLTGNSEAFF